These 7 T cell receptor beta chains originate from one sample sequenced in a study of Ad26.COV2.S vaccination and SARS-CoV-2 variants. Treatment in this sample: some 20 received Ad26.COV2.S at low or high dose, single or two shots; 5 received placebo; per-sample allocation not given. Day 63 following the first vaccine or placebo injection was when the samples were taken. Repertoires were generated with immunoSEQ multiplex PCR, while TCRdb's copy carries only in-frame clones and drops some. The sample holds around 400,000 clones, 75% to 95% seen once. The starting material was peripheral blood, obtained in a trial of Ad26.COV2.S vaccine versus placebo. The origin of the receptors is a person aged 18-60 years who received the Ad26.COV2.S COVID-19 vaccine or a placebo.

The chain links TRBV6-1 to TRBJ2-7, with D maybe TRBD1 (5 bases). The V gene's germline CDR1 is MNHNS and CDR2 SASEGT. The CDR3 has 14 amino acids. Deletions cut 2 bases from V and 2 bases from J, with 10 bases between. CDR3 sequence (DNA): TGTGCCAGCAGTGAAATCGCAGGGCCCTACGAGCAGTACTTC. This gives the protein CASSEIAGPYEQYF.

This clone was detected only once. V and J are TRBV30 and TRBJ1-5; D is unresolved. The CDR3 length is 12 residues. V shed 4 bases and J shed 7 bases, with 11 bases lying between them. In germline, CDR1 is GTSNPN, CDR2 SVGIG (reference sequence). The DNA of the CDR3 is TGTGCCTGGACCTCGGGAGGACAGCCCCAGCATTTT. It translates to CAWTSGGQPQHF.

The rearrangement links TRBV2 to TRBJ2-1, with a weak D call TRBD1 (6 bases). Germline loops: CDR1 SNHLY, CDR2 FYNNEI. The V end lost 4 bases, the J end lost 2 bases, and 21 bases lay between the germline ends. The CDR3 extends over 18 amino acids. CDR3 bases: TGTGCCAGCAGTGGGGAACAGGGCCCCCATGTCGCCTACAATGAGCAGTTCTTC. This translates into CASSGEQGPHVAYNEQFF.

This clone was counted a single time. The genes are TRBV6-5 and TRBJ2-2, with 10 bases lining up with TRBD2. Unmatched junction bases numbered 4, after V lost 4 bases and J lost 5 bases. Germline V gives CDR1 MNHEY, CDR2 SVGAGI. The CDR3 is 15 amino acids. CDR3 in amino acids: CASSSSGSGTGELFF. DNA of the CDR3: TGTGCCAGCAGTTCTAGCGGGAGTGGGACCGGGGAGCTGTTTTTT.

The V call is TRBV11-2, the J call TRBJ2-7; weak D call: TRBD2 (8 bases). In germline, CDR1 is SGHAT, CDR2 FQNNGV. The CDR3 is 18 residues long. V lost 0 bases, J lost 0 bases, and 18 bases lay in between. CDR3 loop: CASSLEVLAGQLSYEQYF. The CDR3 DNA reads TGTGCCAGCAGCTTAGAGGTTTTAGCGGGACAGCTCTCCTACGAGCAGTACTTC.

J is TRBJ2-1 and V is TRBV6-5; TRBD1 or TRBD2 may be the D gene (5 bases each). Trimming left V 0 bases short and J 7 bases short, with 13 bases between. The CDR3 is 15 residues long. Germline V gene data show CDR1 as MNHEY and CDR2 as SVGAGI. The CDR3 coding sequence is TGTGCCAGCAGTTACTCGAACGGGGCGAGGAATGAGCAGTTCTTC. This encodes CASSYSNGARNEQFF.

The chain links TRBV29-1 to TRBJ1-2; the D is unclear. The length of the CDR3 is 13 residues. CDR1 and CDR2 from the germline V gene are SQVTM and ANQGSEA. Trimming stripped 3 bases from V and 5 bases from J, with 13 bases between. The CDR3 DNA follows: TGCAGCGTTGACTCGGGCGGAACATATGGCTACACCTTC. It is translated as CSVDSGGTYGYTF.